This record covers a single T cell receptor beta chain. What it binds is unknown. These data come from a study of CXCR3-negative and CXCR3-positive naive CD8 T cells. Overall study findings and caveats: More hydrophobic TRB CDR3s occurred in CXCR3-positive than in CXCR3-negative naive cells.

TRB cDNA libraries were made by UMI-labeled 5' RACE. Reanalyzing the 5' RACE reads, TCRdb keeps one entry per CDR3 protein, without DNA. The listing records roughly 61,000 distinct CDR3 sequences. In germline, CDR1 is DFQATT, CDR2 SNEGSKA (reference sequence). The CDR3 extends over 14 amino acids. The chain carries TRBV20-1 and TRBJ2-7; the TCRdb D gene call, TRBD2, has no DNA to confirm it. This clonotype originated in a human donor in good health. Some clones in this sample may be carry-over from other donors' samples. The sample comprised naive CXCR3+ CD8+ T cells from blood. The subset was: CD45RO-CCR7+CD27+CD95- naive CD8+ T cells expressing CXCR3 (TNR3+). CDR3 amino acids: CSARELAGGDEQYF.